This T cell receptor (beta chain) was recovered during a study of T cells after yellow fever vaccination. The authors made TCR cDNA by 5'RACE template switching, adding a universal primer site and UMIs. A single record per CDR3 protein comes from TCRdb applying MiXCR to the 5' RACE reads. Of some 400,000 distinct CDR3 sequences listed, around 20% are singletons. This CDR3 contains 15 residues. J lost 1 base, V lost 10 bases, and 7 bases had no gene match. Specimen: PBMCs, collected before the yellow fever booster vaccination. The V call is TRBV12-3 or TRBV12-4, the J call TRBJ2-1; 10 bases are shared with TRBD2. The receptor was derived from a man in his late teens or twenties who received the YFV17D yellow fever vaccine. CDR3 DNA: TGTGCCACCACCAAAGCGGGAGGGTCCTACAATGAGCAGTTCTTC. Translated, it gives CATTKAGGSYNEQFF.